This T cell receptor (beta chain) is drawn from a study of T cells expressing NK-cell markers. Turning to the study itself: Out of eight donors sequenced, seven tested HCMV-seropositive and the remaining one seronegative.

Germline values: CDR1 MGHRA, CDR2 YSYEKL. The CDR3 is 14 residues long. From the 5' RACE reads, TCRdb lists one entry per CDR3 protein and no DNA. This sample's clone table lists roughly 450,000 distinct CDR3 sequences. The origin of this receptor is a woman between 45 and 65 years old in good health. V usage is TRBV4-1 and J usage is TRBJ2-5; TCRdb gives TRBD1 as the D gene, but with no DNA this cannot be confirmed. The sequenced sample consisted of blood T cells: a sorted CD56 or NKG2C T cell subset, CD4+ or CD8+ T cells, or bulk PBMC T cells (not recorded which). Here the CDR3 reads CASSQVPGRETQYF.